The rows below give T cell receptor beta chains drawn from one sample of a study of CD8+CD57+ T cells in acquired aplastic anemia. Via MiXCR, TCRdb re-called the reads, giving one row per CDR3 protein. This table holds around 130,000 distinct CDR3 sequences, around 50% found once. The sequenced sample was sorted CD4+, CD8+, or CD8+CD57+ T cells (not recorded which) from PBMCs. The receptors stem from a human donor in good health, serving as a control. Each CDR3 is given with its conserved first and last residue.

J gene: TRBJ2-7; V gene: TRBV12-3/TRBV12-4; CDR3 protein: CASSSSSGTSSSYEQYF
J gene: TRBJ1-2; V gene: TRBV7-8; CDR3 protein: CASSLAVAGEYGYTF
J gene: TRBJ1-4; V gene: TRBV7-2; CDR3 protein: CASSPRSGGRVEKLFF
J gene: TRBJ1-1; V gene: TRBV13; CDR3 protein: CASSLGGLEAFF
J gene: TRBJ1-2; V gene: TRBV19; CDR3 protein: CASSDTGTAHGYTF
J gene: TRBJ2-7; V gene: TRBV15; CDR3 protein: CATSRLGTERSSYEQYF
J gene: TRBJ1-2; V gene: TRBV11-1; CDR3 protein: CASSPQPGQGIRDGYTF
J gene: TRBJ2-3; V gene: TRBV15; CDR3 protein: CATSRDPRQTDTQYF
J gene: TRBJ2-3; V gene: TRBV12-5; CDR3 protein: CASGTRTGTGDTQYF
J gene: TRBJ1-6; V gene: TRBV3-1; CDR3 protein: CASSQDPGQGDSPLHF
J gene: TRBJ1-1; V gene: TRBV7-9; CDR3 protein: CASSLGSEAFF
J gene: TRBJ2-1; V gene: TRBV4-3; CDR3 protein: CASSQSGGARNEQFF
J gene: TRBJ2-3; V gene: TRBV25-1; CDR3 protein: CASSFPGGGAGTQYF
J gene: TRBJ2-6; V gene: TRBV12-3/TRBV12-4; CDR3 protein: CASSGLAGGPGANVLTF
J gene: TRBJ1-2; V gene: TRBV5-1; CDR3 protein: CASSLRSGDYGYTF
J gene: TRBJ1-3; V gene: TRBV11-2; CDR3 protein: CASSLGAGGQTSGNTIYF
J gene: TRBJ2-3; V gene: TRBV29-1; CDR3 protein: CSVGGDTQYF
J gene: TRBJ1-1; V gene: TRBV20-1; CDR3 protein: CSATWDRLVNGPSIEAFF
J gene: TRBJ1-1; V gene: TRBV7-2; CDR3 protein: CASSLFKGANTEAFF
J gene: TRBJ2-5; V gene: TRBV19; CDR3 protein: CASSQMPRGETQYF
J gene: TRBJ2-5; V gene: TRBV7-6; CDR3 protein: CASSPTGGAQETQYF
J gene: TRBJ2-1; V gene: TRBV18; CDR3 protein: CASSPPSLAGIYNEQFF
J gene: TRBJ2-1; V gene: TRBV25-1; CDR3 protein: CAGSEYQGVNYNEQFF
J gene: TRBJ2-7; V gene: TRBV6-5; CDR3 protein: CASSYQQGLDEQYF
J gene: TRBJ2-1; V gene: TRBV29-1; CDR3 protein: CSVRGSHNNEQFF
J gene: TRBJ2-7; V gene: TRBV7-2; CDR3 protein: CASSPGGDEQYF
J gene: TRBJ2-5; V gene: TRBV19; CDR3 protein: CASSRGSEETQYF
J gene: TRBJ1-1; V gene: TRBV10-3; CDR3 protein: CAISEQGLGTEAFF
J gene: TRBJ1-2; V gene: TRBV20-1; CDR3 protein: CSAPPTGNVGCTF
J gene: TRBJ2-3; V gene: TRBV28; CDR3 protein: CASRLGTTDTQYF
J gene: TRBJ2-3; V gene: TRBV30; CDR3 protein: CAWSSGGASDTQYF
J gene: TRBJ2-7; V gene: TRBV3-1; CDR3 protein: CASSLSGFGEQYF
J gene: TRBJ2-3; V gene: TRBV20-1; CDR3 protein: CSATTSTDTQYF
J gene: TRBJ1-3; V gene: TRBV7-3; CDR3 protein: CASSPQALPGNTIYF
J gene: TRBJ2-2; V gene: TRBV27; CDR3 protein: CASSLLVGPNTGELFF
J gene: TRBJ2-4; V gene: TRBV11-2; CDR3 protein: CASSTNAGGSNIQYF
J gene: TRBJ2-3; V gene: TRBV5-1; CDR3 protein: CASSLALRTGGPTDTQYF
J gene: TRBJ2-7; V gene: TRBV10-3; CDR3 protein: CAISSGTSGGQEQYF
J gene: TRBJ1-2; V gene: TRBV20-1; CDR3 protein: CSARREGYTF
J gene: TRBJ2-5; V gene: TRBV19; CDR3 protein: CASSMNPETQYF